This is a list of T cell receptor beta chains from one sample in a study of regulatory T cells in long-lasting Graves disease. TCRdb recomputed calls from the multiplex PCR reads with MiXCR, one row per CDR3 protein. The sample lists around 250,000 distinct CDR3 sequences; under 20% were seen once. This sample also belongs to another study, concerning T cells in Graves' hyperthyroidism and ophthalmopathy.

The source was peripheral blood mononuclear cells (PBMCs), collected at new diagnosis, from a patient treated with antithyroid drugs. The receptor source for this set is a woman between 25 and 40 years old with Graves disease. CDR3s include the opening cysteine and the closing phenylalanine or tryptophan. D genes are given only for firm matches. The size of a clone is reported for some rows only, either as once, few or many, or as a class for expanded clones.

clone_size	v_call	j_call	d_call	cdr3_aa	cdr3_nt
-	TRBV28	TRBJ2-7	TRBD1	CASSLIQGQRTYEQYF	TGTGCCAGCAGCTTGATACAGGGGCAGAGGACCTACGAGCAGTACTTC
many	TRBV15	TRBJ1-1	-	CATSRETLYGDRDPEAFF	TGTGCCACCAGCAGAGAGACACTCTACGGGGATAGGGACCCTGAAGCTTTCTTT
many	TRBV10-2	TRBJ1-2	-	CASSETYGYTF	TGCGCCAGCAGTGAGACCTATGGCTACACCTTC
-	TRBV20-1	TRBJ2-2	TRBD1	CSATGGGGELFF	TGCAGTGCTACAGGGGGCGGTGGGGAGCTGTTTTTT
many	TRBV6-5	TRBJ1-5	-	CASSYQISGSSQPQHF	TGTGCCAGCAGTTATCAGATCTCAGGGTCAAGCCAGCCCCAGCATTTT
many	TRBV12-3/TRBV12-4	TRBJ1-1	-	CASSLSGGEAFF	TGTGCCAGCAGTTTATCGGGAGGTGAAGCTTTCTTT
many	TRBV20-1	TRBJ1-1	-	CSAAVLMGTEAFF	TGCAGTGCCGCCGTTCTAATGGGTACTGAAGCTTTCTTT
few	TRBV7-9	TRBJ1-4	-	CASSESRGFNEKLFF	TGTGCCAGCAGCGAAAGCCGGGGGTTTAATGAAAAACTGTTTTTT
many	TRBV2	TRBJ2-1	-	CASNRNNNEQFF	TGTGCCAGCAATCGGAACAACAATGAGCAGTTCTTC
few	TRBV16	TRBJ1-5	-	CASSQSGTDYQPQHF	TGTGCCAGCAGCCAATCCGGGACGGACTATCAGCCCCAGCATTTT
-	TRBV4-1	TRBJ2-1	-	CASSQGEGAKGYEQFF	TGTGCCAGCAGCCAGGGGGAGGGGGCAAAGGGGTATGAGCAGTTCTTC
many	TRBV2	TRBJ1-5	-	CASRGGGGNQPQHF	TGTGCCAGCAGGGGGGGGGGAGGCAATCAGCCCCAGCATTTT
few	TRBV5-4	TRBJ1-1	-	CASSLGIGEMNTEAFF	TGTGCCAGCAGCTTGGGTATAGGAGAGATGAACACTGAAGCTTTCTTT
many	TRBV5-1	TRBJ1-1	TRBD1	CASSLEGQYTEAFF	TGCGCCAGCAGCTTGGAGGGACAGTACACTGAAGCTTTCTTT
many	TRBV6-9	TRBJ1-1	-	CASSFIHRVNTEAFF	TGTGCCAGCAGTTTCATTCACAGGGTGAACACTGAAGCTTTCTTT
few	TRBV6-2/TRBV6-3	TRBJ1-4	-	CASSLMWGPNEKLFF	TGTGCCAGCAGTTTAATGTGGGGCCCTAATGAAAAACTGTTTTTT
many	TRBV5-5	TRBJ1-1	-	CASSLARRYTEAFF	TGTGCCAGCAGCTTGGCTAGGCGGTACACTGAAGCTTTCTTT
many	TRBV12-3/TRBV12-4	TRBJ2-4	-	CASSFRAPEYIQYF	TGTGCCAGCAGTTTCCGGGCCCCGGAGTACATTCAGTACTTC
many	TRBV6-1	TRBJ1-6	-	CASRRTEYNSPLHF	TGTGCCAGCAGACGGACAGAATACAATTCACCCCTCCACTTT
many	TRBV24-1	TRBJ2-3	-	CATSGGGSDTQYF	TGTGCCACCAGTGGGGGGGGCTCAGATACGCAGTATTTT
-	TRBV13	TRBJ2-7	-	CASSLGEGLEQYF	TGTGCCAGCAGCTTAGGGGAGGGGTTGGAGCAGTACTTC
many	TRBV7-9	TRBJ1-2	TRBD1	CASSLVTGGRYGYTF	TGTGCCAGCAGCTTAGTTACAGGGGGACGCTATGGCTACACCTTC
many	TRBV6-2/TRBV6-3	TRBJ1-4	TRBD1	CASSNPTGEEKLFF	TGTGCCAGCAGTAACCCGACAGGGGAAGAAAAACTGTTTTTT
many	TRBV5-1	TRBJ2-2	TRBD1	CASANPGQMNTGELFF	TGCGCCAGCGCGAACCCGGGACAGATGAACACCGGGGAGCTGTTTTTT
many	TRBV6-5	TRBJ1-1	-	CASSYGPPTKNTEAFF	TGTGCCAGCAGTTACGGGCCACCCACCAAGAACACTGAAGCTTTCTTT
many	TRBV7-8	TRBJ2-3	-	CASSSDLRDTQYF	TGTGCCAGCAGCTCGGACCTTCGAGATACGCAGTATTTT
many	TRBV7-7	TRBJ2-1	TRBD1	CASSLGTGGGNNEQFF	TGTGCTAGCAGCCTGGGGACAGGGGGCGGGAACAATGAGCAGTTCTTC
many	TRBV5-1	TRBJ2-2	-	CASSLQGDTGELFF	TGCGCCAGCAGCTTGCAGGGAGACACCGGGGAGCTGTTTTTT
many	TRBV20-1	TRBJ2-7	TRBD1	CSAETGGSYYEQYF	TGCAGTGCTGAAACAGGGGGCTCGTACTACGAGCAGTACTTC
few	TRBV29-1	TRBJ2-2	TRBD2	CSVEGASGGAPGELFF	TGCAGCGTTGAAGGGGCTAGCGGGGGGGCCCCCGGGGAGCTGTTTTTT
many	TRBV19	TRBJ2-3	TRBD2	CASSIDAGGPGTQYF	TGTGCCAGTAGTATTGATGCGGGGGGTCCAGGTACGCAGTATTTT
many	TRBV7-9	TRBJ2-5	-	CASSPINVPVETQYF	TGTGCCAGCAGCCCGATCAATGTCCCGGTGGAGACCCAGTACTTC
-	TRBV12-3/TRBV12-4	TRBJ1-6	TRBD1	CASSSGQGRAPYNSPLHF	TGTGCCAGCAGTTCCGGACAGGGTAGGGCCCCCTATAATTCACCCCTCCACTTT
-	TRBV19	TRBJ1-2	TRBD1	CASNPARGGTDGYTF	TGTGCCAGTAATCCCGCCCGGGGGGGGACAGATGGCTACACCTTC
many	TRBV18	TRBJ2-3	-	CASSPGTDTQYF	TGTGCCAGCTCACCTGGCACAGATACGCAGTATTTT
many	TRBV12-3/TRBV12-4	TRBJ2-1	TRBD2	CASSLGGGGAYNEQFF	TGTGCCAGCAGTTTGGGTGGCGGGGGGGCTTACAATGAGCAGTTCTTC
many	TRBV19	TRBJ1-2	TRBD1	CASQDRESYGYTF	TGTGCCAGTCAGGACAGGGAATCCTATGGCTACACCTTC
many	TRBV7-9	TRBJ1-6	-	CASSLGGGPNSPLHF	TGTGCCAGCAGCTTAGGGGGCGGCCCAAATTCACCCCTCCACTTT
many	TRBV6-5	TRBJ2-7	TRBD1	CASSYDRGSYEQYF	TGTGCCAGCAGTTATGACAGGGGTTCCTACGAGCAGTACTTC
many	TRBV20-1	TRBJ2-3	TRBD2	CSAPHGGGPTDTQYF	TGCAGTGCACCCCACGGGGGGGGCCCTACAGATACGCAGTATTTT